This T cell receptor beta chain originates from a study of tumor and adjacent non-tumor tissue in lung cancer. The V end lost 1 base, the J end lost 8 bases, and 17 bases lay between the germline ends. The CDR3 is 14 residues long. From germline, CDR1 is DFQATT and CDR2 SNEGSKA (reference sequence). TCRbeta libraries were built with three rounds of nested PCR, modified from ARM-PCR. TCRdb re-called the multiplex PCR reads through MiXCR, storing one row per CDR3 protein. The data hold approximately 66,000 distinct CDR3 sequences, with roughly two thirds observed a single time. This clonotype was observed at least ten times. No cell sorting was done before RNA was extracted from the tissue. More than 3 cm separated this lung sample from the edge of the tumor.

The sample comprised distant non-tumor lung tissue. This sequence originates from a man between 65 and 85 years old with non-small cell lung cancer. The rearrangement uses TRBV20-1 and TRBJ1-2; tentatively, D is TRBD1 (5 bases). The CDR3 DNA is TGCAGTGCTAGAGGAGGGGCAGGCACGAGCGGCTACACCTTC. This codes for CSARGGAGTSGYTF.